This T cell receptor (beta chain) was documented in a study of T cell repertoires in cytomegalovirus infection. For the study at large: As its CMV epitopes, the study selected recently identified HLA-C-restricted and well-studied HLA-B-restricted targets. CMV infection together with matching HLA type was indicated by public TCR beta signatures.

On this clonotype: Its target is not known.

Unmatched junction bases numbered 7, after V lost 5 bases and J lost 6 bases. Germline V lookup: CDR1 KGHSH, CDR2 LQKENI. This CDR3 comprises 14 residues. Regarding the study as a whole: Based on cumulative public TCR beta family frequency, carriers of CMV plus the relevant HLA were identified.

TCRdb independently ran MiXCR on the reads; one entry per CDR3 protein. Found here are roughly 310,000 distinct CDR3 sequences, 29% of them singletons; the top ten hold around 19%. The input for sequencing was cultured PBMCs, taken from culture after CMV antigen stimulation. This sequence originates from a human donor in good health (CMV status not recorded). Some clones in this sample may be carry-over from other donors' samples. V gene TRBV18 combines with J gene TRBJ2-3; 8 nucleotides match TRBD2. For the CDR3, the DNA is TGTGCCAGCTCATCGGCGGGGGGTCCGGATACGCAGTATTTT. Translated, it gives CASSSAGGPDTQYF.